A selection of T cell receptor beta chains follows, all from one sample in a study of PD-L1 blockade in urothelial cancer. The data were produced by immunoSEQ multiplex PCR, yet TCRdb's version contains in-frame clones alone and is incomplete. The repertoire holds about 88,000 clones, with around nine tenths as singletons. This specimen was PBMCs, taken around atezolizumab (anti-PD-L1) treatment. The receptors shown here come from a man aged 55 to 69 with urothelial cancer. CDR3s include the opening cysteine and the closing phenylalanine or tryptophan.

v_gene | CDR3aa
TRBV5-4 | CASSLQGANNEQFF
TRBV25-1 | CASRDRGQGYTF
TRBV6-5 | CASSYRAGTQYF
TRBV19 | CASSLSPPTRNTEAFF
TRBV30 | CAWSSQGYYNEQFF
TRBV6-1 | CASSEGSLWGGGTEAFF
TRBV28 | CASSRVGLGGGYGYTF
TRBV5-4 | CASSLGGQGGGSTDTQYF
TRBV7-2 | CASSTQLGYTGELFF
TRBV4-3 | CASSQEWTEAGSYEQYF